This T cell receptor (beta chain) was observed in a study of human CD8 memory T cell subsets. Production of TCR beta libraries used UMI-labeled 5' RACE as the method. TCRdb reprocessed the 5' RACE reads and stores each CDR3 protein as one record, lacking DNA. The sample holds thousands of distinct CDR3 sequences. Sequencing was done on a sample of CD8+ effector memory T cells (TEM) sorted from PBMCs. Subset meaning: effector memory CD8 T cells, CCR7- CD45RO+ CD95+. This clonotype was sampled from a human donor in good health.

The CDR3 is CASSDPKFRDSDTGELFF. The chain joins TRBV9 to TRBJ2-2; TCRdb calls TRBD2, which cannot be checked without DNA. CDR3 length: 18 amino acids. CDR1 is SGDLS, CDR2 YYNGEE, per germline.